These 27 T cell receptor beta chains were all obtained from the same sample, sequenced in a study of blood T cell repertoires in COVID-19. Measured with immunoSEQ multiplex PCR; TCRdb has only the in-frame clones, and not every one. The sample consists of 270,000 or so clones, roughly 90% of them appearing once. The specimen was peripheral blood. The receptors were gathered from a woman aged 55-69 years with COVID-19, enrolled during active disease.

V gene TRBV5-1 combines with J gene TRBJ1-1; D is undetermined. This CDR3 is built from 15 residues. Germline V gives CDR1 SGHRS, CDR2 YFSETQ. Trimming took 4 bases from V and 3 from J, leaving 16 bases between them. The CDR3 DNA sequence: TGCGCCAGCAGCCTCCGAACCACCGCGGACACTGAAGCTTTCTTT. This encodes CASSLRTTADTEAFF.

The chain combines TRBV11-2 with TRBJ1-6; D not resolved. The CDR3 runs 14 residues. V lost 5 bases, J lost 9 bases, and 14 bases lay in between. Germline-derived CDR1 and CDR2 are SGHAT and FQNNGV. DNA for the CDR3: TGTGCCAGCAGCACCACCGCGAGGTTTTCACCCCTCCACTTT. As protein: CASSTTARFSPLHF.

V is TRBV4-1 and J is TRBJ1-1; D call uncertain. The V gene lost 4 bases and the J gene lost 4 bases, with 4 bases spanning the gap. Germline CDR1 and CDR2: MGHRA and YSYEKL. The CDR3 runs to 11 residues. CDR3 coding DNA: TGCGCCAGCAGCCGCGGCACTGAAGCTTTCTTT. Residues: CASSRGTEAFF.

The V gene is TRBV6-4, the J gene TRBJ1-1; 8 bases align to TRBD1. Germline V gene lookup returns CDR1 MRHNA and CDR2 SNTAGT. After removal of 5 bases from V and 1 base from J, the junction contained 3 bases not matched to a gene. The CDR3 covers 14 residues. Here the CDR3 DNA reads TGTGCCAGCAGTAAGACAGGGGCGAACACTGAAGCTTTCTTT. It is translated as CASSKTGANTEAFF.

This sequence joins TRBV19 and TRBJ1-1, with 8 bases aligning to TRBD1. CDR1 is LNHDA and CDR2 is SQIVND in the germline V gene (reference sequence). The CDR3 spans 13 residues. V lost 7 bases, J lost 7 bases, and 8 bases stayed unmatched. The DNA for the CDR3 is TGTGCCAGTATCCCCACAGGGGGACGTGAAGCTTTCTTT. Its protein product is CASIPTGGREAFF.

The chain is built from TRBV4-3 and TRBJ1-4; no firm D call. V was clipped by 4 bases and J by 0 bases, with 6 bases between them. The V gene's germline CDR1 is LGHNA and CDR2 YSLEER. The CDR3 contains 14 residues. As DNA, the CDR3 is TGCGCCAGCAGCCCACTAGCAACTAATGAAAAACTGTTTTTT. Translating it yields CASSPLATNEKLFF.

The CDR3 loop reads CASSQDPRTSEFF. Here the CDR3 DNA reads TGCGCCAGCAGCCAAGACCCGAGGACTAGCGAGTTCTTC. This chain connects TRBV4-3 to TRBJ2-1; TRBD2 matches at 9 bases. CDR3 length equals 13 residues. Germline CDR1 reads LGHNA; CDR2 reads YSLEER. V trimming: 0 bases; J trimming: 14 bases; junction bases outside the gene matches: 5.

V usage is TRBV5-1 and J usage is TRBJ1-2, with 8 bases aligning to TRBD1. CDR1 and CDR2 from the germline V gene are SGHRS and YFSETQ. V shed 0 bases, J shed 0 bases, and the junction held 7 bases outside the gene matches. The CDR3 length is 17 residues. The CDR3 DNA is TGCGCCAGCAGCTTGGGTAGGGGGACAGGACCTAACTATGGCTACACCTTC. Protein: CASSLGRGTGPNYGYTF.

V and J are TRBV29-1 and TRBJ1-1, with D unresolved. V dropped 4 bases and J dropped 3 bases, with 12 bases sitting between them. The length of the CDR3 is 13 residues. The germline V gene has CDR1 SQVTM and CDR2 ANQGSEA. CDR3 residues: CSVVGQRDTEAFF. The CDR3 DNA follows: TGCAGCGTTGTTGGCCAGCGGGACACTGAAGCTTTCTTT.

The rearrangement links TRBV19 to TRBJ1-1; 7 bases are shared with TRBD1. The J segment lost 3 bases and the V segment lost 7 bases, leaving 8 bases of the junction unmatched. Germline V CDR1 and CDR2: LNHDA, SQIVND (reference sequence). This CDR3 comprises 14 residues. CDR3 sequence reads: CASIPPGGHTEAFF. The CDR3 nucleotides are TGTGCCAGTATTCCCCCAGGGGGTCACACTGAAGCTTTCTTT. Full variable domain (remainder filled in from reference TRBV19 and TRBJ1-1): DGGITQSPKYLFRKEGQNVTLSCEQNLNHDAMYWYRQDPGQGLRLIYYSQIVNDFQKGDIAEGYSVSREKKESFPLTVTSAQKNPTAFYLCASIPPGGHTEAFFGQGTRLTVV.

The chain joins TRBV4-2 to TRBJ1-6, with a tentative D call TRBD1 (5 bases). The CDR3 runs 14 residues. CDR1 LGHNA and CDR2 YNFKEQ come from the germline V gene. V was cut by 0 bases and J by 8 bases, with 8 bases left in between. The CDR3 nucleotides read TGTGCCAGCAGCCAAGATCCCAGGGATTCACCCCTCCACTTT. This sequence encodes CASSQDPRDSPLHF.

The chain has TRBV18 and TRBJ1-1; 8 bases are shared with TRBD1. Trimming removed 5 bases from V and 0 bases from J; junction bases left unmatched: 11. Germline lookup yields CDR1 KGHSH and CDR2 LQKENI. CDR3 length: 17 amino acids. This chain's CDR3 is CASSSRGTGGMNTEAFF. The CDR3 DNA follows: TGTGCCAGCTCATCCCGGGGGACAGGCGGCATGAACACTGAAGCTTTCTTT.

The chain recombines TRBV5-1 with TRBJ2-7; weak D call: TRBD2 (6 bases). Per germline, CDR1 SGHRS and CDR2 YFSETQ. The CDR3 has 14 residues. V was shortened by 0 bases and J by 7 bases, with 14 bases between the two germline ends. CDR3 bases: TGCGCCAGCAGCTTGGTCAGTGAACGGGGGGAGCAGTACTTC. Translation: CASSLVSERGEQYF.

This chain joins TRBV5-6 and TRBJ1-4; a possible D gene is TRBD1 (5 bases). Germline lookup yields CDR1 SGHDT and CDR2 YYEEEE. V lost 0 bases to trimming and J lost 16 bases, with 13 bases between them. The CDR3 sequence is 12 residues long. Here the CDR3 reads CASSLVGARWFF. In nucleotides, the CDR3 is TGTGCCAGCAGCTTGGTAGGGGCCCGATGGTTTTTT.

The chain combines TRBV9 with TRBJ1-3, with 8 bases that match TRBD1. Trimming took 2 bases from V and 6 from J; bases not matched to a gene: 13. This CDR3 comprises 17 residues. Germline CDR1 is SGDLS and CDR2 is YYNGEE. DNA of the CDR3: TGTGCCAGCAGCGTCTCACCGACAGGGGTGGTAGAAAACACCATATATTTT. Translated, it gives CASSVSPTGVVENTIYF.

CDR3 DNA: TGTGCCAGCAGCGTAGCGCTAGCACTTGCGGGAAATACGCAGTATTTT. Protein sequence: CASSVALALAGNTQYF. V usage is TRBV9 and J usage is TRBJ2-3; D is possibly TRBD2 (6 bases). V was shortened by 0 bases and J by 7 bases, with 18 bases between the two germline ends. The CDR3 sequence is 16 residues long. Germline V CDR1 and CDR2: SGDLS, YYNGEE. Complete variable domain (other parts from reference TRBV9 and TRBJ2-3): DSGVTQTPKHLITATGQRVTLRCSPRSGDLSVYWYQQSLDQGLQFLIQYYNGEERAKGNILERFSAQQFPDLHSELNLSSLELGDSALYFCASSVALALAGNTQYFGPGTRLTVL.

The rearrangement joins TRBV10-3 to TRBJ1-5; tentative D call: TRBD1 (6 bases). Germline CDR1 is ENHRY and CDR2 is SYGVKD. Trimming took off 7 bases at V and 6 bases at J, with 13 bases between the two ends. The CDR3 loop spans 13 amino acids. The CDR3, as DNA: TGTGCCATCACTGCGGGGGGCGGTCAGCCCCAGCATTTT. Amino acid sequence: CAITAGGGQPQHF.

The CDR3 reads CAWNRGRQSGNTIYF. As DNA, the CDR3 is TGTGCCTGGAACAGGGGGCGCCAATCTGGAAACACCATATATTTT. The chain uses TRBV30 and TRBJ1-3; 9 bases are shared with TRBD1. Germline CDR1 reads GTSNPN; CDR2 reads SVGIG (reference sequence). V was clipped by 4 bases and J by 1 base; unmatched bases: 5. CDR3 length: 15 amino acids.

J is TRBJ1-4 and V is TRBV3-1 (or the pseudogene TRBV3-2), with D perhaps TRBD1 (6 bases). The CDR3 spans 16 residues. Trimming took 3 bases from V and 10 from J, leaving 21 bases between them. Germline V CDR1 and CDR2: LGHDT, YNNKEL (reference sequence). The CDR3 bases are TGTGCCAGCAGCCATAGAAGGCAACAGGGACCGGGAAAACTGTTTTTT. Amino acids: CASSHRRQQGPGKLFF.

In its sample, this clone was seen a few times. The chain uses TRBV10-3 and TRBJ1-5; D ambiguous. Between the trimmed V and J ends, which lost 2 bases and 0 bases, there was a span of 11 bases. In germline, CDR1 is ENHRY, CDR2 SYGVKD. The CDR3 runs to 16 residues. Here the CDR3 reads CAISEGLASSNQPQHF. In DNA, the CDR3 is TGTGCCATCAGTGAGGGGCTGGCCTCTAGCAATCAGCCCCAGCATTTT.

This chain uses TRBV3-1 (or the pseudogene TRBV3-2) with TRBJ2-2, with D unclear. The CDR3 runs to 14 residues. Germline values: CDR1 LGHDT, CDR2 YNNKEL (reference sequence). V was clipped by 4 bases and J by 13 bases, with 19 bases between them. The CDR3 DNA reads TGTGCCAGCAGCCCCATCGCGTCGCCCCCAACGCTGTTTTTT. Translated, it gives CASSPIASPPTLFF.

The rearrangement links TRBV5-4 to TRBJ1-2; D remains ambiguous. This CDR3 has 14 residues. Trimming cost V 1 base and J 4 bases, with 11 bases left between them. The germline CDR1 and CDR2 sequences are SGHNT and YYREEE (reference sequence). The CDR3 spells CASSLRMRGYGYTF. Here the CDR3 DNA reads TGTGCCAGCAGCTTGAGAATGCGGGGCTATGGCTACACCTTC.

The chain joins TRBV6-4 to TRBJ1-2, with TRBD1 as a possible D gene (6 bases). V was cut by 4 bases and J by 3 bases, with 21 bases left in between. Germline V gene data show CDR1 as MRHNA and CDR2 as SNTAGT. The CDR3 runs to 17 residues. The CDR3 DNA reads TGTGCCAGCAGTGCCCCCTCTAACAGGGACTATCACTATGGCTACACCTTC. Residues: CASSAPSNRDYHYGYTF.

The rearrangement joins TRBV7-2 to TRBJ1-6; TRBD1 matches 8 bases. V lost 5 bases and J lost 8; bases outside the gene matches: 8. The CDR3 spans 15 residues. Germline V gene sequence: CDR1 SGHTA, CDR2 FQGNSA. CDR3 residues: CASSPRTGRDSPLHF. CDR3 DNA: TGTGCCAGCAGCCCCCGGACAGGGAGGGATTCACCCCTCCACTTT.

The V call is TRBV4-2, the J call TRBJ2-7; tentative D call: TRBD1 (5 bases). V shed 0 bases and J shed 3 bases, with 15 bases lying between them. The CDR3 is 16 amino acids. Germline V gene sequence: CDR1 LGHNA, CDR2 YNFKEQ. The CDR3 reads CASSQEVVGESYEQYF. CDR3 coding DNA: TGTGCCAGCAGCCAAGAAGTAGTAGGGGAAAGCTACGAGCAGTACTTC.

In DNA, the CDR3 is TGTGCCAGCAGCTTAGCGGTAGGACAGGGGGGAAATAAGAACGAGCAGTACTTC. It translates to CASSLAVGQGGNKNEQYF. The rearrangement links TRBV7-2 to TRBJ2-7; TRBD1 matches at 10 bases. Germline trimming cut 0 bases from V and 5 bases from J; bases unmatched to any gene: 13. The CDR3 contains 18 residues. The germline gives CDR1 SGHTA, CDR2 FQGNSA.

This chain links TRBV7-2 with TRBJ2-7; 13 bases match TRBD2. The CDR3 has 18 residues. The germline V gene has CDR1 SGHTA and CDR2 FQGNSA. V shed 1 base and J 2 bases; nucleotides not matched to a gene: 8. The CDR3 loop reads CASSLVSGTSGDPYEQYF. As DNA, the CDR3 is TGTGCCAGCAGCTTAGTATCTGGGACTAGCGGGGATCCCTACGAGCAGTACTTC.